Following are 27 T cell receptor beta chains from one sample sequenced in a study of T cells in Graves' hyperthyroidism and ophthalmopathy. Researchers took RNA transcripts and amplified the TCR beta CDR3 regions from them. During a first-round RT-PCR of the TCR CDR3, the HTBI primer set was used. MiXCR, run by TCRdb on the multiplex PCR reads, gives a single entry per CDR3 protein. The data hold about 500,000 distinct CDR3 sequences, with more than 15% observed a single time. Sequencing was performed on blood. The source is a woman between 25 and 40 years old with Graves' ophthalmopathy.

Many counts were recorded for this clonotype. The V call is TRBV12-3 or TRBV12-4, the J call TRBJ2-1; 8 nucleotides agree with TRBD2. The CDR3 has 17 residues. After removal of 1 base from V and 5 bases from J, the junction contained 10 bases not matched to a gene. CDR3 loop: CASSLDRGTSSNNEQFF. The CDR3 DNA follows: TGTGCCAGCAGTTTAGACCGCGGGACTAGTTCAAACAATGAGCAGTTCTTC.

J is TRBJ1-2 and V is TRBV24-1; no firm D call. V dropped 4 bases and J dropped 4 bases, with 15 bases sitting between them. The CDR3 is made up of 15 amino acids. Germline CDR1 reads KGHDR; CDR2 reads SFDVKD. CDR3: CATSDSGRTRYGYTF. The CDR3 DNA is TGTGCCACCAGTGACTCGGGTCGTACGCGCTATGGCTACACCTTC.

Remarks on this clonotype: An end of the junction differs from the germline gene, which may be a read error. This sequence joins TRBV27 and TRBJ1-6, with 9 bases aligning to TRBD1. From germline, CDR1 is MNHEY and CDR2 SMNVEV (reference sequence). The CDR3 runs 17 residues. In nucleotides, the CDR3 is TGTGCCAGCAGTAAAGGACAGGGGATAAAAGGGAGTTCATCCCTCCACTTT. It encodes CASSKGQGIKGSSSLHF.

V is TRBV20-1 and J is TRBJ2-7, with a tentative D call TRBD1 (6 bases). V was clipped by 5 bases and J by 3 bases, with 17 bases between them. CDR1 DFQATT and CDR2 SNEGSKA come from the germline V gene (reference sequence). The CDR3 runs 14 residues. CDR3 loop: CSAATGTWSYEQYF. The CDR3 region has the DNA TGCAGTGCTGCAACAGGGACCTGGAGCTACGAGCAGTACTTC.

The chain couples TRBV27 to TRBJ2-2, with a tentative D call TRBD2 (7 bases). Looked up from germline, CDR1 is MNHEY and CDR2 is SMNVEV (reference sequence). Trimming took off 3 bases at V and 7 bases at J, with 12 bases between the two ends. The CDR3 spans 14 residues. The CDR3 region has the DNA TGTGCCAGCAGTTTGGCCGGGGGGCACGGGGAGCTGTTTTTT. Its translation: CASSLAGGHGELFF.

This clonotype was counted only a few times. It may be a read error: a sequence one base away is much more abundant. The V and J genes are TRBV30 and TRBJ1-1, with D possibly being TRBD1 (5 bases). The CDR3 contains 14 residues. The V end was cut by 3 bases, the J end by 4 bases, with 15 bases between. Germline lookup yields CDR1 GTSNPN and CDR2 SVGIG (reference sequence). The CDR3, as DNA: TGTGCCTGGAGGTCTTGGGGGGTTGGCACTGAAGCTTTCTTT. It specifies CAWRSWGVGTEAFF.

The sample holds many counts of this clonotype. The chain has TRBV30 and TRBJ1-1; no definite D call. This CDR3 has 10 residues. CDR1 GTSNPN and CDR2 SVGIG come from the germline V gene (reference sequence). V was cut by 5 bases and J by 11 bases, with 12 bases left in between. In DNA form, the CDR3 reads TGTGCCTGGTTACAGAGATCGGCTTTCTTT. It codes for CAWLQRSAFF.

The table lists this clonotype with a few counts. The rearrangement links TRBV19 to TRBJ1-2; 7 nucleotides line up with TRBD1. The V and J ends lost 3 bases and 5 bases, in that order; junction bases with no gene match: 6. This CDR3 spans 14 amino acids. Germline V gene data show CDR1 as LNHDA and CDR2 as SQIVND (reference sequence). This CDR3 reads CASSIRDREYGYTF. Written as DNA, the CDR3 is TGTGCCAGTAGTATTCGCGACAGGGAATATGGCTACACCTTC.

This clonotype turned up a few times. The chain links TRBV11-1 to TRBJ2-3; TRBD2 is a possible D gene (6 bases). Germline CDR1 is SGHAT and CDR2 is FQDESV (reference sequence). Trimming cost V 0 bases and J 3 bases, with 13 bases left between them. The CDR3 is 16 amino acids. The CDR3 sequence is CASSLARLGRTDTQYF. The CDR3 DNA sequence: TGTGCCAGCAGCTTAGCGAGACTAGGAAGGACAGATACGCAGTATTTT.

The CDR3 bases are TGCGCCAGCAGCCAAGTCCCCAAAATAGGGGGCGCAGGACAAGAGACCCAGTACTTC. It is translated as CASSQVPKIGGAGQETQYF. The rearrangement links TRBV4-3 to TRBJ2-5, with 7 bases lining up with TRBD1. The CDR3 is 19 residues long. Germline values: CDR1 LGHNA, CDR2 YSLEER. V shed 1 base, J shed 2 bases, and the junction held 16 bases outside the gene matches.

The table lists this clonotype with many counts. The V call is TRBV12-5, the J call TRBJ2-1, with 7 bases aligning to TRBD1. This CDR3 contains 13 residues. V lost 2 bases and J lost 9; bases outside the gene matches: 4. In germline, CDR1 is LGHNT, CDR2 FRNRAP. This CDR3 reads CASGLIPGGEQFF. The DNA for the CDR3 is TGTGCTAGTGGTTTGATCCCAGGGGGTGAGCAGTTCTTC.

The chain is built from TRBV5-8 and TRBJ2-5; TRBD2 aligns across 12 bases. Trimming removed 6 bases from V and 4 bases from J; junction bases left unmatched: 7. The CDR3 is made up of 15 amino acids. Germline V gene data show CDR1 as SGHTS and CDR2 as YDEGEE. The CDR3 reads CASNPTSGRGETQYF. CDR3 DNA: TGTGCCAGCAACCCGACTAGCGGGAGAGGAGAGACCCAGTACTTC.

This clonotype was seen at least ten times. The chain uses TRBV15 and TRBJ2-7, with 15 bases that match TRBD2. Germline lookup yields CDR1 LNHNV and CDR2 YYDKDF (reference sequence). The CDR3 runs to 17 residues. With 5 bases clipped from V and 5 bases from J, the junction kept 10 bases outside the gene matches. The CDR3 region has the DNA TGTGCCACCAGCGTCCCGGGACTAGCGGGAGGAAGCAACGAGCAGTACTTC. Translation gives CATSVPGLAGGSNEQYF.

In this sample, this clonotype turned up many times. The genes are TRBV11-2 and TRBJ1-2; 7 bases match TRBD1. The V and J ends lost 3 bases and 6 bases, in that order; junction bases with no gene match: 13. The CDR3 has 16 amino acids. Germline assignment: CDR1 SGHAT and CDR2 FQNNGV. The CDR3 DNA reads as TGTGCCAGCAGCTTTGAGACAGGGCGGGTATTCGATGGCTACACCTTC. It encodes CASSFETGRVFDGYTF.

This clonotype has only a few counts. The V gene is TRBV24-1, the J gene TRBJ2-1; D unclear. The CDR3 covers 14 residues. CDR1 KGHDR and CDR2 SFDVKD come from the germline V gene. Trimming removed 2 bases at V and 3 bases at J, with 7 bases between. Here the CDR3 DNA reads TGTGCCACCAGTGATTCTCCCCTCTACAATGAGCAGTTCTTC. This translates into CATSDSPLYNEQFF.

This clonotype was seen a few times. The rearrangement uses TRBV28 and TRBJ2-1; no reliable D call. The germline V gene has CDR1 MDHEN and CDR2 SYDVKM. The V end lost 2 bases, the J end lost 2 bases, and 10 bases lay between the germline ends. This CDR3 is built from 15 residues. The CDR3 region has the DNA TGTGCCAGCAGTTTACAACCCCGGCCCTACAATGAGCAGTTCTTC. Amino acid sequence: CASSLQPRPYNEQFF.

This clonotype was counted ten times or more. This sequence joins TRBV30 and TRBJ2-7; D possibly corresponds to TRBD2 (6 bases). Germline CDR1 is GTSNPN and CDR2 is SVGIG (reference sequence). V was trimmed by 2 bases and J by 5 bases, leaving 22 bases between them. The length of the CDR3 is 16 residues. The CDR3 sequence: CAWSLPPTGGKHEQYF. The CDR3 bases are TGTGCCTGGAGTTTACCTCCTACTGGAGGGAAGCACGAGCAGTACTTC.

This clonotype was found many times. This chain uses TRBV2 with TRBJ2-3; maybe TRBD2 (7 bases). In germline, CDR1 is SNHLY, CDR2 FYNNEI. This CDR3 has 15 residues. The V gene lost 3 bases and the J gene lost 3 bases, with 13 bases spanning the gap. CDR3 coding DNA: TGTGCCAGCAGTGACGGGGGGCAGAGAACAGATACGCAGTATTTT. Translating it yields CASSDGGQRTDTQYF.

The CDR3 coding sequence is TGTGCCAGCAGCTTAGACAGTAGCGGGAAATCGGAGACCCAGTACTTC. Amino acids: CASSLDSSGKSETQYF. The V gene is TRBV7-2, the J gene TRBJ2-5, with TRBD2 matching over 8 bases. The V and J ends lost 1 base and 5 bases, in that order; junction bases with no gene match: 9. The CDR3 length is 16 residues. Per germline, CDR1 SGHTA and CDR2 FQGNSA.

This clonotype was picked up a small number of times. The genes are TRBV7-9 and TRBJ2-7, with no clear D. The germline gives CDR1 SEHNR, CDR2 FQNEAQ (reference sequence). This CDR3 has 13 residues. V dropped 3 bases and J dropped 6 bases, with 12 bases sitting between them. The CDR3 loop reads CASSLPTLTEQYF. CDR3 DNA: TGTGCCAGCAGCTTGCCGACCCTGACCGAGCAGTACTTC.

The chain links TRBV5-1 to TRBJ1-5; no clear D. The CDR3 is 16 residues long. The germline V and J ends were trimmed by 4 bases and 4 bases, with 18 bases remaining between them. In germline, CDR1 is SGHRS, CDR2 YFSETQ. The CDR3 region is CASSQEERAVNQPQHF. In DNA, the CDR3 is TGCGCCAGCAGCCAGGAAGAGAGGGCAGTAAATCAGCCCCAGCATTTT.

The chain links TRBV6-1 to TRBJ2-7; D tentatively reads TRBD1 or TRBD2 (5 bases each). V lost 7 bases, J lost 8 bases, and 15 bases lay in between. The germline gives CDR1 MNHNS, CDR2 SASEGT. This CDR3 contains 12 residues. The chain's CDR3 is CASIPDGAQQYF. Here the CDR3 DNA reads TGTGCCAGCATCCCGGACGGGGCCCAGCAGTACTTC.

This clonotype was seen a handful of times. This rearrangement joins TRBV19 to TRBJ2-5; the D is unclear. The CDR3 is 12 amino acids. Germline assignment: CDR1 LNHDA and CDR2 SQIVND (reference sequence). Deletions cut 6 bases from V and 5 bases from J, with 10 bases between. The CDR3 bases are TGTGCCAGTAGAAGTGCGAGCGAGACCCAGTACTTC. Its translation is CASRSASETQYF.

This clonotype has at least ten counts. The DNA for the CDR3 is TGTGCCAGCACCCCCGGTGGGGGGGGGCAAGAGACCCAGTACTTC. Translating it yields CASTPGGGGQETQYF. The J gene is TRBJ2-5, the V gene TRBV28, with 7 positions matching TRBD2. V lost 7 bases to trimming and J lost 2 bases; unmatched junction nucleotides: 10. This CDR3 contains 15 residues. CDR1 MDHEN and CDR2 SYDVKM come from the germline V gene.

As for this clonotype: A much larger clone lies a single base off, so this may be a read error. The gene calls are TRBV12-3 or TRBV12-4 and TRBJ1-3; D is undetermined. There are 13 residues in the CDR3. The CDR3 coding sequence is TGTGCCAGCAGTCTTCAGTCTGGAGACACCATATATTTT. Translation: CASSLQSGDTIYF.

This clonotype occurred many times. The J gene is TRBJ2-5, the V gene TRBV20-1; D uncertain. Germline CDR1 DFQATT, CDR2 SNEGSKA (reference sequence). This CDR3 is built from 14 residues. The V gene lost 5 bases and the J gene lost 0 bases, with 13 bases spanning the gap. Here the CDR3 reads CSAAMLLYQETQYF. DNA for the CDR3: TGCAGTGCTGCTATGCTCCTTTACCAAGAGACCCAGTACTTC.

This clonotype was seen a few times. The chain employs TRBV9 and TRBJ2-7, with D perhaps TRBD1 (5 bases). Per the germline V gene, CDR1 is SGDLS and CDR2 is YYNGEE. Trimming pared 4 bases from V and 3 bases from J, leaving 14 bases between. CDR3 size: 14 residues. CDR3 in amino acids: CASSPHDSNYEQYF. Written as DNA, the CDR3 is TGTGCCAGCAGCCCCCACGACAGCAACTACGAGCAGTACTTC.